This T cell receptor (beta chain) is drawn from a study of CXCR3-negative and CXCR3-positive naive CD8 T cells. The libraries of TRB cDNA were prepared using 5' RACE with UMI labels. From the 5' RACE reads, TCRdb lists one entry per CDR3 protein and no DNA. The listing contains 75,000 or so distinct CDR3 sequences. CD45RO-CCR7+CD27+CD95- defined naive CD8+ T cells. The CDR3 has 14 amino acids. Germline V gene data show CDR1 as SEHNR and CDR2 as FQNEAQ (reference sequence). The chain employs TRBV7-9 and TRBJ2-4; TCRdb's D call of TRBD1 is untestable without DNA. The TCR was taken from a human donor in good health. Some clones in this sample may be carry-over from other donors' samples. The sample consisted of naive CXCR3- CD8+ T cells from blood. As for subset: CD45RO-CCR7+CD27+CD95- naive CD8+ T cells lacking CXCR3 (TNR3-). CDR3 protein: CASSLIERDDIQYF.